Only a few counts were recorded for the clone carrying this T cell receptor (beta chain). Its antigen remains unknown. The sample belongs to a study of cytomegalovirus exposure and HLA in healthy donors. On the study more broadly: There were 350 to 450 genotyped donors. Of these, 81% fell in the genetic ancestry cluster associated with self-reported Caucasian donors.

The primer mix had 60 Vbeta and 13 Jbeta primers. Produced via immunoSEQ multiplex PCR; TCRdb's table is partial and in-frame only. The sample comprises 95,000 or so clones, 65% to 80% of which are singletons, and more than 12% rests with the top ten. The CDR3 is made up of 12 amino acids. Study-wide results and caveats: Highest at DRB1 and lowest at HLA-C, TCR association rates differed among HLA loci in a later analysis. Rare TCR sequences predominated, though certain public TCRs were found in many donors.

Sequencing was carried out using PBMCs. The chain uses TRBV21-1 and TRBJ2-7; the D call in the table, TRBD1, was not verified against the DNA. TRBV21-1 is designated a pseudogene. The TCR originated in a woman aged 45-60 years in good health and CMV-seropositive. CDR3 residues: CASSKPVHEQYF. CDR3 nucleotides: TGTGCCAGCAGCAAACCAGTCCACGAGCAGTACTTC.